This TCR beta chain was identified in a study of blood T cell repertoires in COVID-19. On the study more broadly: COVID-19 samples collected from the United States, Italy and Spain covered acute and convalescent phases. Sources were T cells, B-cell-depleted T cells, or PBMCs; the material itself was cDNA or gDNA.

As to this clone: In the same sample, other DNA sequences code for this CDR3.

Authors' analysis steps: Researchers report that nucleated cell counts were estimated from reference gene primer amplification. Data came from immunoSEQ multiplex PCR; TCRdb stores just in-frame clones and leaves some out. V, J and clone size were drawn from that table, and D and trimming were deduced from the DNA. Among some 700,000 clones, 80% to 90% were seen once, and the ten largest hold roughly 0.25%. The CDR3 runs to 14 residues. Germline lookup yields CDR1 DFQATT and CDR2 SNEGSKA (reference sequence). J gave up 3 bases and V 3 bases, and 6 bases lay outside the gene matches. The receptor's source is a woman younger than 35 with acute or convalescent COVID-19. The chain joins TRBV20-1 to TRBJ2-7, with TRBD2 matching 9 bases. Sequencing used peripheral blood. The CDR3 sequence: CSASGLAGFYEQYF. CDR3 in DNA: TGCAGTGCTAGTGGTCTAGCGGGGTTCTACGAGCAGTACTTC.